A selection of T cell receptor beta chains follows, all from one sample in a study of regulatory T cells in long-lasting Graves disease. TCRdb redid the calling of the multiplex PCR reads with MiXCR, one entry per CDR3 protein. The table includes around 500,000 distinct CDR3 sequences, around 20% detected once. Sequencing was performed on peripheral blood mononuclear cells (PBMCs), taken when the disease was refractory, from a patient treated with antithyroid drugs. These receptors were obtained from a female donor with Graves disease. Each CDR3 is given with its conserved first and last residue. A D gene is named only where the DNA matches it firmly. Expanded clones get a size class; other rows say once, few or many, or leave the size out.

TRBD2,TRBV29-1,13,few,TRBJ2-1,CSVERTSGSGGFF,TGCAGCGTTGAACGGACTAGCGGGAGTGGGGGGTTCTTC
.,TRBV5-6,14,.,TRBJ1-2,CASSLRTEIDGYTF,TGTGCCAGCAGCTTACGGACGGAGATTGATGGCTACACCTTC
.,TRBV5-5,13,few,TRBJ1-1,CATVTGWNTEAFF,TGTGCCACCGTGACTGGTTGGAACACTGAAGCTTTCTTT
.,TRBV3-1,15,many,TRBJ2-5,CASSQEWGNQETQYF,TGTGCCAGCAGCCAAGAGTGGGGGAACCAAGAGACCCAGTACTTC
.,TRBV11-2,13,many,TRBJ2-7,CASRRTGYHEQYF,TGTGCCAGCAGACGCACAGGGTACCACGAGCAGTACTTC
TRBD2,TRBV6-1,18,few,TRBJ2-1,CASSPGLAGGGSYNEQFF,TGTGCCAGCAGTCCTGGGCTAGCGGGAGGGGGCTCCTACAATGAGCAGTTCTTC
TRBD2,TRBV27,15,.,TRBJ2-1,CASSYGTSGRNEQFF,TGTGCCAGCAGTTACGGGACTAGCGGGAGAAATGAGCAGTTCTTC
TRBD1,TRBV6-5,17,many,TRBJ1-1,CASSYVPGQGMNTEAFF,TGTGCCAGCAGTTACGTCCCGGGACAGGGGATGAACACTGAAGCTTTCTTT
.,TRBV27,17,many,TRBJ1-1,CASRARPLAGLNTEAFF,TGTGCCAGCAGAGCGCGTCCCCTCGCAGGGCTGAACACTGAAGCTTTCTTT
TRBD1,TRBV5-1,13,many,TRBJ1-1,CASRPTGHTEAFF,TGCGCCAGCAGACCGACAGGGCACACTGAAGCTTTCTTT
.,TRBV6-1,14,.,TRBJ2-2,CASRAEIFTGELFF,TGTGCCAGCAGGGCGGAAATATTCACCGGGGAGCTGTTTTTT
.,TRBV28,14,many,TRBJ1-2,CASTQIGLNYGYTF,TGTGCCAGCACCCAAATTGGGCTTAACTATGGCTACACCTTC
.,TRBV7-9,12,many,TRBJ1-2,CASSLSGDGYTF,TGTGCCAGCAGTTTATCGGGAGACGGCTACACCTTC
.,TRBV6-1,16,.,TRBJ2-7,CASSPRPGWGAYEQYF,TGTGCCAGCAGCCCCCGCCCCGGGTGGGGTGCCTACGAGCAGTACTTC
TRBD2,TRBV6-1,19,.,TRBJ2-2,CASTLPPRRAGGYTGELFF,TGTGCCAGCACCCTACCCCCTAGGCGAGCGGGAGGGTATACCGGGGAGCTGTTTTTT
TRBD2,TRBV28,16,few,TRBJ2-7,CASSWGPSGSSYEQYF,TGTGCCAGCAGTTGGGGTCCTAGCGGGAGCTCCTACGAGCAGTACTTC
TRBD1,TRBV28,18,many,TRBJ2-7,CASSFGQGDALSSYEQYF,TGTGCCAGCAGTTTCGGACAGGGAGATGCCCTGAGCTCCTACGAGCAGTACTTC
.,TRBV7-9,12,once,TRBJ2-7,CVSSDQHPEQYF,TGTGTCAGCAGCGATCAGCATCCCGAGCAGTACTTC
.,TRBV19,14,many,TRBJ1-2,CASSIGSSNYGYTF,TGTGCCAGTAGTATCGGCAGCTCTAACTATGGCTACACCTTC
.,TRBV7-9,12,.,TRBJ1-1,CASSFIGTEAFF,TGTGCCAGCAGCTTTATAGGAACTGAAGCTTTCTTT
TRBD1,TRBV2,12,many,TRBJ2-1,CASMTGADEQFF,TGTGCCAGCATGACAGGGGCTGATGAGCAGTTCTTC
.,TRBV19,13,.,TRBJ2-7,CASSPVQGNEQYF,TGTGCCAGTAGTCCGGTCCAGGGGAACGAGCAGTACTTC
.,TRBV7-9,13,.,TRBJ1-2,CASSPARGGGYTF,TGTGCCAGCAGCCCTGCACGAGGGGGTGGCTACACCTTC
.,TRBV4-1,15,.,TRBJ1-4,CASSQVSPTNEKLFF,TGCGCCAGCAGCCAAGTCTCCCCAACTAATGAAAAACTGTTTTTT
.,TRBV7-9,15,few,TRBJ1-1,CASSPTAQGYTEAFF,TGTGCCAGCAGCCCCACGGCCCAGGGGTACACTGAAGCTTTCTTT
TRBD2,TRBV27,14,many,TRBJ2-7,CASGILAGASEQYF,TGTGCCAGCGGAATTCTAGCGGGAGCAAGCGAGCAGTACTTC
.,TRBV7-6,14,few,TRBJ2-7,CASSSRTFAYEQYF,TGTGCCAGCAGCTCTAGGACTTTTGCCTACGAGCAGTACTTC
TRBD1,TRBV28,15,many,TRBJ1-4,CASSPSDRESEKLFF,TGTGCCAGCAGTCCATCGGACAGGGAGAGTGAAAAACTGTTTTTT
TRBD2,TRBV12-3/TRBV12-4,15,many,TRBJ2-7,CASSPGLAGAYEQYF,TGTGCCAGCAGCCCGGGACTAGCGGGAGCCTACGAGCAGTACTTC
.,TRBV12-3/TRBV12-4,12,many,TRBJ2-5,CASSSVPGTQYF,TGTGCCAGCAGTTCTGTACCCGGGACCCAGTACTTC
.,TRBV7-6,16,.,TRBJ1-3,CASSFGRNLSGNTIYF,TGTGCCAGCAGCTTCGGTCGAAACCTCTCTGGAAACACCATATATTTT
.,TRBV9,16,few,TRBJ1-2,CASSVVDSAPAYGYTF,TGTGCCAGCAGCGTAGTGGACAGCGCACCAGCTTATGGCTACACCTTC
.,TRBV7-9,13,few,TRBJ1-2,CASSLESNYGYTF,TGTGCCAGCAGCTTAGAGAGTAACTATGGCTACACCTTC
TRBD2,TRBV30,14,few,TRBJ2-1,CAWSVASGRDEQFF,TGTGCCTGGAGTGTAGCTAGCGGGAGGGATGAGCAGTTCTTC